The clone carrying this TCR beta chain was seen only a few times. Its antigen is unknown. This sample was included in a study of glioma-infiltrating T cells. The study's findings and limits: Above-expected tissue-blood divergence occurred in all gliomas, most in low-grade ones.

V dropped 0 bases and J dropped 2 bases, with 10 bases sitting between them. Germline CDR1 is KGHSH and CDR2 is LQKENI. The CDR3 contains 16 residues. The iRepertoire nested amplicon-rescue multiplex PCR amplified TCR alpha and beta CDR3s from RNA. Input was roughly 85-450 ng of tissue mRNA or PBMC total RNA. A single record per CDR3 protein comes from TCRdb applying MiXCR to the multiplex PCR reads. The data show approximately 190,000 distinct CDR3 sequences, 25% to 35% seen once. The sequencing sample was made of glioma tissue, nonneoplastic brain tissue, or PBMCs (not recorded which). The J gene is TRBJ2-2, the V gene TRBV18, with D maybe TRBD1 (6 bases). The TCR sequence derives from a human donor with low-grade glioma or glioblastoma, undergoing nonglioma brain surgery, or in good health (not recorded which). CDR3 bases: TGTGCCAGCTCACCACCCAGGGGCATTAACACCGGGGAGCTGTTTTTT. Its translation: CASSPPRGINTGELFF.